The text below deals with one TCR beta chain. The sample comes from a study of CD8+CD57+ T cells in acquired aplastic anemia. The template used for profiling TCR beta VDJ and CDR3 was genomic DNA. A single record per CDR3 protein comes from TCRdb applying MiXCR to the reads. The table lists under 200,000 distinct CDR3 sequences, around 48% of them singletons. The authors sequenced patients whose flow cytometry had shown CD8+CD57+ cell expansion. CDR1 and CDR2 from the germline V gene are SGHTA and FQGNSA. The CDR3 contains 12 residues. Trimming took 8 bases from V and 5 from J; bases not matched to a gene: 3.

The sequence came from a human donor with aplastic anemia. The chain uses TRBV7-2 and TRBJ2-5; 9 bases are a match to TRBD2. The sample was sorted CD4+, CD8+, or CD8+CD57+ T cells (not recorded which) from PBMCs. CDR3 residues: CASGTSWETQYF. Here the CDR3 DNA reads TGTGCCAGCGGGACTAGCTGGGAGACCCAGTACTTC.